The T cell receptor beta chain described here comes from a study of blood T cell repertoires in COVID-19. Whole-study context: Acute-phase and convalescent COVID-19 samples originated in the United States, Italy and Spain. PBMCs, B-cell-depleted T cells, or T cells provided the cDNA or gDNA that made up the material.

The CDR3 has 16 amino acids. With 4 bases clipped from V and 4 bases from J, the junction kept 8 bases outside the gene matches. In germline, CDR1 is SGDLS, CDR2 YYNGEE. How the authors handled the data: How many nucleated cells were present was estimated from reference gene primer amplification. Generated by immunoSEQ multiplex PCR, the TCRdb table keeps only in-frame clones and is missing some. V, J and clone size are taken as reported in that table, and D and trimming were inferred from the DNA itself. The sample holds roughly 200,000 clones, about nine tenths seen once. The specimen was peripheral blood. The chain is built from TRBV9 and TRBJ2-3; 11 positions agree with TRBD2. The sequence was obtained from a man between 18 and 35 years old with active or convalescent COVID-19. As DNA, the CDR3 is TGTGCCAGCAGCCATTCTAGCGGGAGGAACGCAGATACGCAGTATTTT. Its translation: CASSHSSGRNADTQYF.